What follows is one TCR beta chain and its context. Antigen specificity is unknown. The data were obtained in a study of CD8 T cells in Susac syndrome. RNA amounts of 0.5 to 1 ug underwent reverse transcription with random hexamers. TCRdb passed the immunoSEQ multiplex PCR reads through MiXCR, listing each CDR3 protein once. Seen here are approximately 130,000 distinct CDR3 sequences, around nine tenths observed once, and the top ten hold about 0.23%. Germline values: CDR1 WSHSY, CDR2 SAAADI. V lost 8 bases and J 3 bases, leaving 11 bases between the germline ends. This CDR3 has 12 residues. Study observations and caveats: Acknowledgment was made by the study that its TCR sequencing and HLA analysis involved a relatively small number of individuals.

From blood CD8+ and CD4+ T cells, TCR beta sequences were generated. The multiple sclerosis control cohort comprised treatment-naive individuals presenting with stable or active relapsing-remitting disease. This rearrangement joins TRBV10-2 to TRBJ2-7; D remains unclear. The sequenced sample consisted of CD8+ T cells from PBMCs. The clonotype comes from a human donor with multiple sclerosis. The chain's CDR3 is CASGVRSYEQYF. CDR3 bases: TGCGCCAGCGGGGTAAGAAGCTACGAGCAGTACTTC.